The source of this T cell receptor (beta chain) is a study of CD8 T cell repertoires and HIV-1 epitope variants. Study-level information: Each of Twenty-five Gag and Nef epitope peptides stimulated a separate culture. T cells were cultured for roughly ten days with cytokines added on days 3 and 7. Study conclusions and caveats: Only beta chains were identified, marking proliferation to antigen, not function.

CDR1 is MNHEY and CDR2 is SMNVEV in the germline V gene (reference sequence). The CDR3 runs 15 residues. With V trimmed by 0 bases and J by 4 bases, 0 bases remained unmatched. Details on this clone: Its antigen is undetermined.

TCR beta CDR3 was sequenced at survey depth on immunoSEQ. Only in-frame clones appear in the TCRdb table, and some are missing; sequencing was by immunoSEQ multiplex PCR. The table lists approximately 6,500 clones, about 59% of them singletons. The receptor was derived from a male donor with HIV. The V gene is TRBV27, the J gene TRBJ1-2; 12 positions agree with TRBD1. Sequencing input: cultured CD8+ T cells derived from PBMCs. CDR3 residues: CASSLSGQGAYGYTF. The CDR3 DNA reads as TGTGCCAGCAGTTTATCGGGACAGGGGGCCTATGGCTACACCTTC.